This T cell receptor beta chain is drawn from a study of blood T cell repertoires in COVID-19. Study-wide context: COVID-19 samples collected from the United States, Italy and Spain covered acute and convalescent phases. PBMCs, B-cell-depleted T cells, or T cells were the source of the cDNA or gDNA that made up the material.

Germline lookup yields CDR1 MNHNY and CDR2 SVGAGI (reference sequence). The V end lost 0 bases, the J end lost 8 bases, and 17 bases lay between the germline ends. The CDR3 extends over 16 amino acids. Study processing details: From reference gene primer amplification, estimates of nucleated cell counts were derived. TCRdb keeps only in-frame clones here, not all; method: immunoSEQ multiplex PCR. D and trimming were read from the DNA, whereas the V and J calls and clone size are those reported in that table. Among around 63,000 clones listed, around 90% were seen once. The material sequenced was peripheral blood. This clonotype was sampled from a middle-aged man with active COVID-19. The J gene is TRBJ2-1, the V gene TRBV6-6, with D maybe TRBD2 (7 bases). CDR3 in amino acids: CASSYSRDTSVDEQFF. DNA of the CDR3: TGTGCCAGCAGTTACTCCAGGGACACTAGCGTCGATGAGCAGTTCTTC.